This entry lists 20 T cell receptor beta chains sequenced from one sample in a study of cytomegalovirus exposure and HLA in healthy donors. 13 Jbeta primers and 60 Vbeta primers were used for the PCR. The assay was immunoSEQ multiplex PCR, and TCRdb's table has in-frame clones only and misses some. This repertoire comprises some 140,000 clones; its ten largest clones make up around 1.5%. Input material: PBMCs. The source is a woman aged 40 to 50 in good health and CMV-seronegative.

The rearrangement uses TRBV28 and TRBJ2-3; 8 bases are shared with TRBD1. The V gene end was trimmed by 6 bases and the J gene end by 12 bases; junction bases not matched to a gene: 8. The CDR3 loop spans 12 amino acids. Per the germline V gene, CDR1 is MDHEN and CDR2 is SYDVKM. This CDR3 reads CASRRLQGVQYF. The CDR3 DNA reads as TGTGCCAGCAGGCGTCTACAGGGGGTACAGTATTTT.

This sequence joins TRBV2 and TRBJ1-3; TRBD1 is a possible D gene (5 bases). The CDR3 extends over 15 amino acids. With 6 bases removed from V and 2 bases from J, the gap between germline ends came to 14 bases. In germline, CDR1 is SNHLY, CDR2 FYNNEI. The CDR3 spells CASSPQGYAGNTIYF. The CDR3 nucleotides are TGTGCCAGCAGCCCCCAGGGATATGCTGGAAACACCATATATTTT.

CDR3 sequence: CASSFQGRNTEAFF. CDR3 in DNA: TGTGCCAGCAGCTTTCAGGGTAGGAACACTGAAGCTTTCTTT. The chain recombines TRBV7-9 with TRBJ1-1; a possible D gene is TRBD1 (5 bases). The V end lost 3 bases, the J end lost 1 base, and 9 bases lay between the germline ends. CDR3 size: 14 residues. Germline V gives CDR1 SEHNR, CDR2 FQNEAQ (reference sequence).

The V and J genes are TRBV6-5 and TRBJ2-3; possibly TRBD2 for D (6 bases). The CDR3 is 13 amino acids. V gave up 6 bases and J gave up 1 base, with 8 bases separating them. Germline values: CDR1 MNHEY, CDR2 SVGAGI. The CDR3 here is CASRRDGTDTQYF. The CDR3 DNA sequence: TGTGCCAGCAGGCGGGACGGCACAGATACGCAGTATTTT.

The chain recombines TRBV7-2 with TRBJ1-1; D remains unclear. The CDR3 has 12 amino acids. Germline lookup yields CDR1 SGHTA and CDR2 FQGNSA. V was pared by 5 bases and J by 6 bases, with 10 bases between. CDR3 sequence: CASSIIKPEAFF. The CDR3 DNA is TGTGCCAGCAGCATTATTAAGCCTGAAGCTTTCTTT.

The chain employs TRBV19 and TRBJ2-1; 10 positions agree with TRBD2. The V segment lost 5 bases and the J segment 1 base; nucleotides outside the gene matches: 17. From germline, CDR1 is LNHDA and CDR2 SQIVND (reference sequence). There are 20 residues in the CDR3. CDR3 residues: CASSPGAGGPIDGSYNEQFF. The CDR3 DNA reads as TGTGCCAGTAGTCCCGGAGCGGGGGGGCCGATTGATGGGTCCTACAATGAGCAGTTCTTC.

This sequence joins TRBV11-2 and TRBJ2-1; maybe TRBD2 (5 bases). V gave up 6 bases and J gave up 7 bases, with 16 bases separating them. The CDR3 has 14 residues. Per the germline V gene, CDR1 is SGHAT and CDR2 is FQNNGV. In DNA, the CDR3 is TGTGCCAGCAGTCGATTAGCGTTTCCGAATGAGCAGTTCTTC. Its protein is CASSRLAFPNEQFF.

The CDR3 DNA reads TGTGCCAGCAGTCCCGGCACAGCTACCTATCGCGGCTACACCTTC. Amino acids: CASSPGTATYRGYTF. V gene TRBV6-1 combines with J gene TRBJ1-2; unclear D gene. Germline CDR1 reads MNHNS; CDR2 reads SASEGT. Trimming stripped 5 bases from V and 8 bases from J, with 21 bases between. CDR3 length: 15 residues.

The gene calls are TRBV14 and TRBJ2-5, with D maybe TRBD1 (5 bases). The CDR3 is made up of 14 amino acids. Between the trimmed V and J ends, which lost 0 bases and 5 bases, there was a span of 10 bases. Germline V gene lookup returns CDR1 SGHDN and CDR2 FVKESK. As DNA, the CDR3 is TGTGCCAGCAGCCAAGATTGGTCAGGGGAGACCCAGTACTTC. Protein product: CASSQDWSGETQYF.

The chain employs TRBV27 and TRBJ1-2; unclear D gene. The germline V gene has CDR1 MNHEY and CDR2 SMNVEV (reference sequence). The CDR3 runs 15 residues. The V end lost 3 bases, the J end lost 4 bases, and 15 bases lay between the germline ends. This CDR3 reads CASSFTGVSLYGYTF. The CDR3 region has the DNA TGTGCCAGCAGTTTTACCGGGGTCTCCCTCTATGGCTACACCTTC.

The chain combines TRBV7-2 with TRBJ2-5; D is perhaps TRBD2 (6 bases). The CDR3 is 13 residues long. The ends were cut back, 4 bases at V and 7 bases at J, with 13 bases in the middle. Germline CDR1 is SGHTA and CDR2 is FQGNSA. Written as DNA, the CDR3 is TGTGCCAGCAGCTGGGACTCCCCGGGGACCCAGTACTTC. Translating it yields CASSWDSPGTQYF. The entire variable domain, with the rest obtained from reference TRBV7-2 and TRBJ2-5, is as follows: GAGVSQSPSNKVTEKGKDVELRCDPISGHTALYWYRQSLGQGLEFLIYFQGNSAPDKSGLPSDRFSAERTGGSVSTLTIQRTQQEDSAVYLCASSWDSPGTQYFGPGTRLLVL.

The chain carries TRBV2 and TRBJ1-1; weak D call: TRBD1 (6 bases). V shed 3 bases and J shed 2 bases, with 13 bases lying between them. This CDR3 is built from 15 residues. Per germline, CDR1 SNHLY and CDR2 FYNNEI. In nucleotides, the CDR3 is TGTGCCAGCAGTGACCTGGGGGGGGGCAACACTGAAGCTTTCTTT. Protein product: CASSDLGGGNTEAFF.

This sequence joins TRBV7-2 and TRBJ1-5; 8 positions agree with TRBD1. In germline, CDR1 is SGHTA, CDR2 FQGNSA. CDR3 length: 15 amino acids. Trimming took 6 bases from V and 0 from J; bases not matched to a gene: 4. The CDR3 DNA sequence: TGTGCCAGCAGACTGGACAGGGCTAGCAATCAGCCCCAGCATTTT. Translating it yields CASRLDRASNQPQHF.

The J gene is TRBJ1-4, the V gene TRBV2; weak D call: TRBD1 (5 bases). There are 14 residues in the CDR3. Deletions cut 6 bases from V and 3 bases from J, with 11 bases between. Germline CDR1 and CDR2: SNHLY and FYNNEI. The CDR3 DNA follows: TGTGCCAGCAGGGGGGGGACGGCTAATGAAAAACTGTTTTTT. The encoded protein is CASRGGTANEKLFF.

This chain joins TRBV20-1 and TRBJ2-1; TRBD1 might be the D (6 bases). Germline loops: CDR1 DFQATT, CDR2 SNEGSKA (reference sequence). V dropped 5 bases and J dropped 7 bases, with 9 bases sitting between them. This CDR3 is 11 amino acids long. This CDR3 reads CSAYQGNEQFF. As DNA, the CDR3 is TGCAGTGCTTATCAGGGGAATGAGCAGTTCTTC.

CDR3 in DNA: TGTGCCAGCAGCTTTAATAGCGGACAAGAGACCCAGTACTTC. Translation gives CASSFNSGQETQYF. V and J are TRBV7-2 and TRBJ2-5, with a possible D match to TRBD2 (6 bases). Between the trimmed V and J ends, which lost 3 bases and 2 bases, there was a span of 10 bases. The CDR3 runs to 14 residues. The V gene's germline CDR1 is SGHTA and CDR2 FQGNSA.

CDR3 amino acids: CASRALLGGNQPQHF. CDR3 nucleotides: TGTGCCAGTAGGGCCTTATTGGGAGGCAATCAGCCCCAGCATTTT. The V gene is TRBV19, the J gene TRBJ1-5; D is unresolved. CDR1 is LNHDA, CDR2 SQIVND, per germline (reference sequence). This CDR3 comprises 15 residues. V was trimmed by 6 bases and J by 2 bases, leaving 14 bases between them.

The chain has TRBV6-1 and TRBJ1-4, with a weak D call TRBD1 (5 bases). CDR1 is MNHNS, CDR2 SASEGT, per germline. V was trimmed by 2 bases and J by 8 bases, leaving 18 bases between them. The length of the CDR3 is 16 residues. The CDR3 DNA reads TGTGCCAGCAGTGAAATTGGGTGGAGCGGGGGAGAAAAACTGTTTTTT. Translating gives CASSEIGWSGGEKLFF.

The chain uses TRBV9 and TRBJ1-1; D ambiguous. There are 15 residues in the CDR3. Germline CDR1 and CDR2: SGDLS and YYNGEE. Trimming cost V 4 bases and J 2 bases, with 15 bases left between them. CDR3 sequence: CASSPSVGFNTEAFF. The CDR3 nucleotides are TGTGCCAGCAGCCCGAGTGTCGGGTTTAACACTGAAGCTTTCTTT.

This sequence joins TRBV7-9 and TRBJ1-3, with unresolved D. The CDR3 contains 16 residues. The germline V gene has CDR1 SEHNR and CDR2 FQNEAQ (reference sequence). Trimming took 2 bases from V and 3 from J, leaving 14 bases between them. The CDR3 loop reads CASSLREYMVGNTIYF. CDR3 bases: TGTGCCAGCAGCTTAAGGGAGTACATGGTTGGAAACACCATATATTTT.